A single sample is the source of the 3 T cell receptor beta chains below, sequenced in a study of T cells in Graves' hyperthyroidism and ophthalmopathy. Amplification targeted TCR beta CDR3 regions from RNA transcripts. The HTBI set primed first-round TCR CDR3 RT-PCR. In TCRdb, the multiplex PCR reads were re-called with MiXCR into one record per CDR3 protein. The sample lists 540,000 or so distinct CDR3 sequences, 46% seen once, with 15% to 20% in the top ten. The sample consisted of peripheral blood or thyroid tissue (not recorded which). Receptors were obtained from an adult woman with Graves' disease, either hyperthyroidism or ophthalmopathy (not recorded which).

On this clonotype itself: Mismatch with germline at one junction end may stem from a read error. V usage is TRBV12-3 or TRBV12-4 and J usage is TRBJ1-4, with D perhaps matching TRBD1 (5 bases). The CDR3 consists of 13 residues. The CDR3 loop is CAGSARVGEKLFF. CDR3 DNA sequence: TGTGCCGGCAGTGCCAGGGTTGGCGAAAAACTGTTTTTT.

Only a few counts were recorded for this clonotype. This chain connects TRBV2 to TRBJ1-5, with 7 bases identical to TRBD1. CDR1 is SNHLY, CDR2 FYNNEI, per germline. V gave up 6 bases and J gave up 7 bases; unmatched junction bases: 12. CDR3 length: 15 residues. DNA of the CDR3: TGTGCCAGCAGAACAGGGGCAGGGATGGGACAGCCCCAGCATTTT. Protein product: CASRTGAGMGQPQHF.

The rearrangement links TRBV9 to TRBJ1-2; 11 nucleotides agree with TRBD1. CDR3 length: 15 residues. V was pared by 4 bases and J by 8 bases, with 10 bases of the junction left unmatched. The germline gives CDR1 SGDLS, CDR2 YYNGEE. CDR3 DNA: TGTGCCAGCAGCTTCGCCGGGACAGGGGGAAACGGCTACACCTTC. Protein sequence: CASSFAGTGGNGYTF. Full variable domain (remainder filled in from reference TRBV9 and TRBJ1-2): DSGVTQTPKHLITATGQRVTLRCSPRSGDLSVYWYQQSLDQGLQFLIQYYNGEERAKGNILERFSAQQFPDLHSELNLSSLELGDSALYFCASSFAGTGGNGYTFGSGTRLTVV.